A selection of T cell receptor beta chains follows, all from one sample in a study of cytomegalovirus exposure and HLA in healthy donors. Assay used: immunoSEQ multiplex PCR; TCRdb lists only in-frame clones, some missing. The profile shows about 200,000 clones, roughly 83% of them singletons. Input material: PBMCs. These receptors were taken from a girl aged 5-17 years in good health and CMV-seronegative. Each CDR3 is given with its conserved first and last residue. The order of the fields is V gene, D gene, CDR3 protein. The D gene is left open where the match is weak.

TRBV18 | NA | CASSPGQNTEAFF
TRBV9 | TRBD2 | CASSVGGGYNEQFF
TRBV6-1 | TRBD1 | CASSTGTGDGKLFF
TRBV6-1 | TRBD1 | CASMATGGIQPQHF
TRBV19 | NA | CASRNDRMNTEAFF
TRBV7-9 | TRBD1 | CASSAGYHTGETEAFF
TRBV27 | TRBD1 | CASSSLGGPQETQYF
TRBV7-9 | TRBD1 | CASSSQQTGTYGYTF
TRBV6-1 | TRBD2 | CASSAVSTSGRAPSKQYF
TRBV9 | TRBD2 | CASSVVSGGGGTQYF
TRBV6-6 | NA | CAGGSGGPVTQHF
TRBV6-1 | TRBD1 | CASSGEITGAVEQYF
TRBV25-1 | NA | CASSDLEREMEYGYTF
TRBV7-3 | TRBD1 | CASSLPTGGLGYNEQFF
TRBV30 | TRBD2 | CASSSGRAVGETQYF
TRBV19 | NA | CASSIGGQGTYEQYF
TRBV27 | TRBD1 | CASIKTGVAGELFF
TRBV7-9 | TRBD1 | CASSVRTGLNEKLFF
TRBV2 | TRBD1 | CASSDRDSLSATNEKLFF
TRBV28 | NA | CASSFLGRTDSGNTIYF
TRBV4-1 | NA | CASSQSRLGGSTEAFF
TRBV27 | TRBD1 | CASNTRRRERGQGTEAFF
TRBV6-5 | NA | CASSYRDKNNEQFF
TRBV5-1 | TRBD1 | CASSQDRADRTDTQYF
TRBV28 | NA | CASSHNYGYTF
TRBV7-2 | TRBD1 | CASSLSGTGFSEAFF
TRBV5-1 | NA | CASSLAVNNEQFF
TRBV9 | NA | CASSAHTGTNTGELFF
TRBV2 | TRBD1 | CASSEAGGEETQYF
TRBV7-8 | TRBD1 | CASRRDRGISNEQFF
TRBV30 | NA | CAWSPTGQPQHF
TRBV4-2 | NA | CASSQSVDYGYTF
TRBV25-1 | TRBD1 | CASSELGKQGRETQYF
TRBV28 | NA | CASSLSGGLGGYTF
TRBV19 | NA | CASSIDPMTGNIQYF
TRBV9 | NA | CASSVRLNTEAFF
TRBV7-2 | NA | CASSSSKDFQETQYF
TRBV5-6 | TRBD2 | CASSHGTSGSTDTQYF
TRBV4-2 | TRBD1 | CASSQDSAGGQETQYF
TRBV30 | NA | CAWSPRGYGYTF
TRBV4-1 | NA | CASSQGGRRGTEAFF
TRBV6-5 | TRBD1 | CASSDRANQPQHF
TRBV28 | NA | CASKTTGLNQPQHF
TRBV5-1 | NA | CASSLNSGSGELFF
TRBV5-4 | TRBD2 | CASSLFIAGGVTDTQYF
TRBV7-3 | NA | CASSPGGSNQPQHF
TRBV15 | NA | CATSRDRGAGNTIYF
TRBV7-2 | NA | CAILLTPLHAEANTGELFF
TRBV6-4 | TRBD2 | CASRDSGLAGGPDTQYF
TRBV5-4 | TRBD2 | CASSQDSGGAGELFF
TRBV19 | TRBD1 | CAISRDRGSEQYF
TRBV18 | NA | CASSPSDPGVDNSPLHF
TRBV27 | NA | CASKRARGRENTEAFF
TRBV11-2 | TRBD1 | CASSLGGTVQETQYF
TRBV2 | NA | CASSRDTNTEAFF